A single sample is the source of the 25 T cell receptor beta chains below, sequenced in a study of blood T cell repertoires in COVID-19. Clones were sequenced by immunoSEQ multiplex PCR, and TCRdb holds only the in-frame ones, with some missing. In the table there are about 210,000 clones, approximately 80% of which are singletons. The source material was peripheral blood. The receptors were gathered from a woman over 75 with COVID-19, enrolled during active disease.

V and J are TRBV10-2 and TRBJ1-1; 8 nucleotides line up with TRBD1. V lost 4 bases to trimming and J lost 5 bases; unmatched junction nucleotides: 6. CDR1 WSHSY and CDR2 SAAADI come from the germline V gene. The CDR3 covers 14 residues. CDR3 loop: CASSARTGKTEAFF. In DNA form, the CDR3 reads TGCGCCAGCAGTGCAAGGACAGGGAAAACTGAAGCTTTCTTT.

The CDR3 here is CASSQDSNTEAFF. CDR3 nucleotide sequence: TGCGCCAGCAGCCAGGACAGTAACACTGAAGCTTTCTTT. The rearrangement joins TRBV5-1 to TRBJ1-1; a weak D match, TRBD1 (6 bases). V lost 4 bases and J lost 2, with 9 bases in between. CDR3 size: 13 residues. Germline V gene sequence: CDR1 SGHRS, CDR2 YFSETQ.

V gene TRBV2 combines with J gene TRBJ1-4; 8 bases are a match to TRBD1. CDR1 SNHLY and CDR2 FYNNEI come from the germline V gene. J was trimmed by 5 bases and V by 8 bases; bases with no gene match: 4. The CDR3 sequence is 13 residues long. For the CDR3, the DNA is TGTGCCAGCGTTGACAGGGGAAATGAAAAACTGTTTTTT. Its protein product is CASVDRGNEKLFF.

The CDR3 loop reads CASSFGGLAYEQYF. CDR3 in DNA: TGTGCCAGCAGCTTCGGTGGGCTGGCCTACGAGCAGTACTTC. This chain uses TRBV5-4 with TRBJ2-7; D is unresolved. V lost 2 bases and J 2 bases, leaving 11 bases between the germline ends. This CDR3 is built from 14 residues. Germline CDR1 and CDR2: SGHNT and YYREEE (reference sequence).

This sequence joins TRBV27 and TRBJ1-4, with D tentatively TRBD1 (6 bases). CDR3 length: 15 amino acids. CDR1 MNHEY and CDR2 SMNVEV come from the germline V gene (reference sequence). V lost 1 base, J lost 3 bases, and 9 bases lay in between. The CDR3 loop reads CASSLLGAANEKLFF. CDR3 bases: TGTGCCAGCAGTTTATTGGGGGCCGCTAATGAAAAACTGTTTTTT. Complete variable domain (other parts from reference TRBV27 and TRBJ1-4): EAQVTQNPRYLITVTGKKLTVTCSQNMNHEYMSWYRQDPGLGLRQIYYSMNVEVTDKGDVPEGYKVSRKEKRNFPLILESPSPNQTSLYFCASSLLGAANEKLFFGSGTQLSVL.

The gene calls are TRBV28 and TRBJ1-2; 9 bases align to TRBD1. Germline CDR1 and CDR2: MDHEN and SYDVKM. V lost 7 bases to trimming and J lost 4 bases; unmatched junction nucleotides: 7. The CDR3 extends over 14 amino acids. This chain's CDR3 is CASTTDRGSYGYTF. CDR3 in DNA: TGTGCCAGCACCACGGACAGGGGAAGCTATGGCTACACCTTC.

The CDR3 loop is CASSETGSTEAFF. The CDR3 region has the DNA TGTGCCAGCAGCGAGACAGGGAGCACTGAAGCTTTCTTT. The rearrangement joins TRBV3-1 (or the pseudogene TRBV3-2) to TRBJ1-1; TRBD1 aligns across 7 bases. Germline CDR1 reads LGHDT; CDR2 reads YNNKEL (reference sequence). V shed 5 bases, J shed 4 bases, and the junction held 4 bases outside the gene matches. The CDR3 is 13 residues long.

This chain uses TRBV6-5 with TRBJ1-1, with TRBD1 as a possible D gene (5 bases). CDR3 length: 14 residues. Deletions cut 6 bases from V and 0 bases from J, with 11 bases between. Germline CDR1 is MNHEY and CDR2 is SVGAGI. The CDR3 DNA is TGTGCCAGCAGATCCCCAGGGATGAACACTGAAGCTTTCTTT. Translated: CASRSPGMNTEAFF.

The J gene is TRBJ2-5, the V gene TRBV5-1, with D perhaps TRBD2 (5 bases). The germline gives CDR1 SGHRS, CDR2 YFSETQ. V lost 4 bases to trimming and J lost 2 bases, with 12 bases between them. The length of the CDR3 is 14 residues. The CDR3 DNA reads TGCGCCAGCAGCCCCGGGATAAGACAAGAGACCCAGTACTTC. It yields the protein CASSPGIRQETQYF.

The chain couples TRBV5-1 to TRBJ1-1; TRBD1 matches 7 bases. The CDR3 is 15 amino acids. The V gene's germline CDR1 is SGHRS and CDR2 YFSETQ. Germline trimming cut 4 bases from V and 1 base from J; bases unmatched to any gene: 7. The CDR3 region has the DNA TGCGCCAGCAGCGTCCAGACAGGGTCGAACACTGAAGCTTTCTTT. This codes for CASSVQTGSNTEAFF.

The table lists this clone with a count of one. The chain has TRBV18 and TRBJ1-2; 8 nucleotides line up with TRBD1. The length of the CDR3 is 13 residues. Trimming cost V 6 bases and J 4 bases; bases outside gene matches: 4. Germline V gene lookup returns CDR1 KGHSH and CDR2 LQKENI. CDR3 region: CASSSDRGYGYTF. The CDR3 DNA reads TGTGCCAGCTCGTCAGACAGGGGCTATGGCTACACCTTC.

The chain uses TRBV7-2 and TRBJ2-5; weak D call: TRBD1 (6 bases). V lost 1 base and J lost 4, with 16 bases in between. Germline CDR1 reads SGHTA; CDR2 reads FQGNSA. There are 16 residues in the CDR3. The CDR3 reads CASSLGSPGARETQYF. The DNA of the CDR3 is TGTGCCAGCAGCTTAGGATCACCAGGGGCGAGAGAGACCCAGTACTTC.

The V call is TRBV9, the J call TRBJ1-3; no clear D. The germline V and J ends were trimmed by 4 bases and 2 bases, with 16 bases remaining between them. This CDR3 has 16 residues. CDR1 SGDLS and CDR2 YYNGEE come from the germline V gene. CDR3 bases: TGTGCCAGCAGCACTTCCCCCCAGGTAGCTGGAAACACCATATATTTT. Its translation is CASSTSPQVAGNTIYF. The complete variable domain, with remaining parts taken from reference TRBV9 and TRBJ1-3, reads DSGVTQTPKHLITATGQRVTLRCSPRSGDLSVYWYQQSLDQGLQFLIQYYNGEERAKGNILERFSAQQFPDLHSELNLSSLELGDSALYFCASSTSPQVAGNTIYFGEGSWLTVV.

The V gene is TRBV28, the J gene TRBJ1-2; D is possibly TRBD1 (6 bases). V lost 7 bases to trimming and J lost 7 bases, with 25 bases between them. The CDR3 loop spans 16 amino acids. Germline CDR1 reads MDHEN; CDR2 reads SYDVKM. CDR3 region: CASMVTAGAVPGGYTF. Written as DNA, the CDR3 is TGTGCCAGCATGGTTACCGCAGGGGCGGTACCTGGTGGCTACACCTTC.

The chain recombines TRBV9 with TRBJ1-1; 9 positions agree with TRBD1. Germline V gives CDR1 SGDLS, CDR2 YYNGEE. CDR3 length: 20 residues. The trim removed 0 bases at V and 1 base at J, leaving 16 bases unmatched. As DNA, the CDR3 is TGTGCCAGCAGCGTAGCTTGGTTGGTACAGGGGGCGAAAGAGAACACTGAAGCTTTCTTT. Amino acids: CASSVAWLVQGAKENTEAFF. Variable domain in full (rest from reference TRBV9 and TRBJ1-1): DSGVTQTPKHLITATGQRVTLRCSPRSGDLSVYWYQQSLDQGLQFLIQYYNGEERAKGNILERFSAQQFPDLHSELNLSSLELGDSALYFCASSVAWLVQGAKENTEAFFGQGTRLTVV.

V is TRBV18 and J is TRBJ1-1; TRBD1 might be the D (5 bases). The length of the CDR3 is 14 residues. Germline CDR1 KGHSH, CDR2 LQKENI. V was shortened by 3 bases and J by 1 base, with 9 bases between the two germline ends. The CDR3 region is CASSPEGQNTEAFF. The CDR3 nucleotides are TGTGCCAGCTCACCGGAAGGACAGAACACTGAAGCTTTCTTT.

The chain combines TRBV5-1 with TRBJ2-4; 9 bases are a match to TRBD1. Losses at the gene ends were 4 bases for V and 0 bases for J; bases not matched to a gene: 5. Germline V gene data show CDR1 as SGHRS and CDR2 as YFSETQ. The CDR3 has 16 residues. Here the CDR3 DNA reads TGCGCCAGCAGCGCAGGACAGGGGCTAGCCAAAAACATTCAGTACTTC. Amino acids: CASSAGQGLAKNIQYF. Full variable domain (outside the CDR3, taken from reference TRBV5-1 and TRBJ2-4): KAGVTQTPRYLIKTRGQQVTLSCSPISGHRSVSWYQQTPGQGLQFLFEYFSETQRNKGNFPGRFSGRQFSNSRSEMNVSTLELGDSALYLCASSAGQGLAKNIQYFGAGTRLSVL.

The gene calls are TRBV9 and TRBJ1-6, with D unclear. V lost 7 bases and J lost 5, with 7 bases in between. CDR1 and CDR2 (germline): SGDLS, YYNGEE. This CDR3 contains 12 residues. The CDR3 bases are TGTGCCAGCTCCGCGGATAATTCACCCCTCCACTTT. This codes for CASSADNSPLHF.

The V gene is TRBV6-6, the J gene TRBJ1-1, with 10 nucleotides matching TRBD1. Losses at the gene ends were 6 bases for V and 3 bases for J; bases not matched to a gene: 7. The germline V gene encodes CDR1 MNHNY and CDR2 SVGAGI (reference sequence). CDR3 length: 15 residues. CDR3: CASRSLGTGDTEAFF. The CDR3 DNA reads TGTGCCAGCAGATCCCTTGGGACAGGGGACACTGAAGCTTTCTTT.

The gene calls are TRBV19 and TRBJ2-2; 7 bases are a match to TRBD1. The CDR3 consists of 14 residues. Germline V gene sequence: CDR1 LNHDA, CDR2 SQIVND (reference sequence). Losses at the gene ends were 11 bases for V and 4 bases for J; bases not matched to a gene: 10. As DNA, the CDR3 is TGTGCCGGACACAGGGGCCGGTTCACCGGGGAGCTGTTTTTT. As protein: CAGHRGRFTGELFF.

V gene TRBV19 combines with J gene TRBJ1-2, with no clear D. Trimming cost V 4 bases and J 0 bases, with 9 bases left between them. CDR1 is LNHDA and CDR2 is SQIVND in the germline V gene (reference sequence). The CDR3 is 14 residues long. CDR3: CASSTHGANYGYTF. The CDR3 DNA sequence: TGTGCCAGTAGTACCCACGGGGCTAACTATGGCTACACCTTC.

CDR3 nucleotide sequence: TGCGCCAGCAGCTCCGGACTAGCGGGGGCCCACACAGATACGCAGTATTTT. This sequence encodes CASSSGLAGAHTDTQYF. V and J are TRBV5-1 and TRBJ2-3, with TRBD2 matching over 13 bases. The CDR3 covers 17 residues. V gave up 3 bases and J gave up 2 bases; unmatched junction bases: 6. CDR1 is SGHRS, CDR2 YFSETQ, per germline.

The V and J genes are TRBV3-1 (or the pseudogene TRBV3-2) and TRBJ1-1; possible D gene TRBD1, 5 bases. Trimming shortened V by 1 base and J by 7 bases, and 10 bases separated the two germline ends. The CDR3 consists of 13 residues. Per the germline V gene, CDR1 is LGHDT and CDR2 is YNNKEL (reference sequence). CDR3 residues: CASSQGPGFEAFF. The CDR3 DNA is TGTGCCAGCAGCCAAGGTCCAGGGTTTGAAGCTTTCTTT.

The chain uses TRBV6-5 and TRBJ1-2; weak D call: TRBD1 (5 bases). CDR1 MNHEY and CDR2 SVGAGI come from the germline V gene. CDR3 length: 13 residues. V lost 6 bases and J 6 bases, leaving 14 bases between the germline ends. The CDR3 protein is CASSLSGGDGYTF. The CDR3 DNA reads TGTGCCAGCAGCTTAAGTGGGGGGGATGGCTACACCTTC.

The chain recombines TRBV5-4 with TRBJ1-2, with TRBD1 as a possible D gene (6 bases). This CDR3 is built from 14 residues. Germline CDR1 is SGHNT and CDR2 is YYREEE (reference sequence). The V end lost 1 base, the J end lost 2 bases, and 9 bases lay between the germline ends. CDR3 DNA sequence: TGTGCCAGCAGCTTGCCCAGGGGCAACTATGGCTACACCTTC. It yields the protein CASSLPRGNYGYTF. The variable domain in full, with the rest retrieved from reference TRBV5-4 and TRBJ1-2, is ETGVTQSPTHLIKTRGQQVTLRCSSQSGHNTVSWYQQALGQGPQFIFQYYREEENGRGNFPPRFSGLQFPNYSSELNVNALELDDSALYLCASSLPRGNYGYTFGSGTRLTVV.